This T cell receptor beta chain stems from a study of blood T cell repertoires in COVID-19 (TCRdb year 2020). Study-wide context: Samples covering the acute and convalescent phases of COVID-19 were provided by collaborators in the United States, Italy and Spain. The prospective study material was composed of cDNA or gDNA derived from T cells, B-cell-depleted T cells, or PBMCs. Deeply sampled blood TCRbeta repertoires from subjects exposed to, actively infected with, or recovered from COVID-19 were included in the dataset. The repertoires were released in a freely available public database meant as a resource for research on the immune response to SARS-CoV-2. Samples were obtained from the ongoing ImmuneRACE study (first 160 participants) and from about 1,300 subjects provided by 6 global collaborators. The sample metadata nearly always contained a de-identified subject ID, COVID-19 status, age in years and sex. Where available, HLA class I and class II types were taken from metadata supplied by the sample provider and were not determined by assay-based typing. Broad study findings and their caveats: Clinical and demographic metadata were provided uncurated, with the amount varying by source and participant.

Samples from volunteer blood donors who had recovered from COVID-19 were contributed by a second Seattle source. Whole blood was collected in K2EDTA tubes by collaborating institutions according to the institutions' own protocols. For TCRbeta analysis, collaborators shipped samples in one of three forms: frozen whole blood, isolated PBMCs, or DNA extracted from either of those sample types. The immunoSEQ Assay, a bias-controlled multiplex PCR, was used to amplify TCRbeta CDR3 regions from genomic DNA. The authors processed their data as follows. Within the assay, amplification of reference gene primers was used to estimate how many nucleated cells each sample contained. To quantify the absolute abundance of each unique TCRbeta CDR3 rearrangement, sequence reads were collapsed and filtered. For each sample, productive Simpson clonality was calculated as the square root of Simpson's diversity index across productive rearrangements. TCRdb's version of the immuneACCESS table is confined to in-frame rearrangements and falls short of the full clone set. An unresolved V gene accounts for under half of the shortfall where checked; the remainder is of unknown origin. That table furnishes V, J and clone size, whereas the DNA furnished D and trimming. The sample table holds under 300,000 clones, of which more than 65% were seen once. The top ten clones comprise approximately 2.3% of the sample.

Points on this clone: What this receptor recognizes is not known. No base quality information exists; no much larger clone differs at one position.

The TCR comes from a man aged 40-55 years who had recovered from COVID-19. The sequencing sample was made of peripheral blood.

CDR3 region: CAWSPGLNNSPLHF. The DNA sequence follows: TGTGCCTGGAGCCCAGGGCTAAATAATTCACCCCTCCACTTT. The chain was built from TRBV30 and TRBJ1-6, and TRBD1 may be the D gene, going by 5 matching bases. The trim is 3 bases for V and 5 bases for J, with a gap of 11 bases between the germline ends. The CDR3 has 14 amino acids, counting the end cysteine and phenylalanine. The only DNA kept is the CDR3, 42 bases in frame from the first base. Reading the germline V gene (reference sequence) gives CDR1 GTSNPN and CDR2 SVGIG.